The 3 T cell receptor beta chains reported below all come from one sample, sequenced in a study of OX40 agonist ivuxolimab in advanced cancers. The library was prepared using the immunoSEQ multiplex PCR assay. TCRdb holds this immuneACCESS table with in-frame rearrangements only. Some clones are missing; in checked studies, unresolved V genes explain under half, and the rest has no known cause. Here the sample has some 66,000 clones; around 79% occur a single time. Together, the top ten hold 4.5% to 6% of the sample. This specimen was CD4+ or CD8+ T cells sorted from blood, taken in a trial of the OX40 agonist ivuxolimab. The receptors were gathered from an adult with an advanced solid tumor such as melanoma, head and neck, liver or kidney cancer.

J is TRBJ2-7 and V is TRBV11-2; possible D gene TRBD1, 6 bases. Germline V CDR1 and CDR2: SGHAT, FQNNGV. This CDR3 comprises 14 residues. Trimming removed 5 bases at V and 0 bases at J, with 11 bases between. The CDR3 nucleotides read TGTGCCAGCAGCACCGGACAGAACTCCTACGAGCAGTACTTC. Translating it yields CASSTGQNSYEQYF.

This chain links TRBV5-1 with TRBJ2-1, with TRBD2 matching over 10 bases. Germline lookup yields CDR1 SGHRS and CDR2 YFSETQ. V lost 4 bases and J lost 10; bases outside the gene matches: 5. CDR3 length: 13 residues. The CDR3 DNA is TGCGCCAGCAGCCCCTCGGGACTAGCGGAGCAGTTCTTC. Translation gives CASSPSGLAEQFF.

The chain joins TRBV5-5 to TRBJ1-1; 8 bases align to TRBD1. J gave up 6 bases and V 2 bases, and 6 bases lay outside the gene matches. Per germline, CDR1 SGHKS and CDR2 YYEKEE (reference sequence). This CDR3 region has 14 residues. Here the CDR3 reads CASSFGQGGPEAFF. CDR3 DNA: TGTGCCAGCAGCTTTGGACAGGGCGGTCCTGAAGCTTTCTTT.